The source of this T cell receptor beta chain is a study of T cell responses to AZD1222 COVID-19 vaccine. Notes on this clone: Its target is not known.

The CDR3 covers 17 residues. Germline V CDR1 and CDR2: ENHRY, SYGVKD. V lost 2 bases to trimming and J lost 3 bases; unmatched junction nucleotides: 10. Broader study findings: Mostly white British, mostly female donors; authors suggested clonal diversity may be underestimated. The study sampled repertoires only after the peak T cell response. Spike-specific TCR breadth and depth went up after people got two AZD1222 doses.

The assay was immunoSEQ multiplex PCR, and TCRdb's table has in-frame clones only and misses some. Among fewer than 40,000 clones, roughly 88% were seen once, and the ten largest hold roughly 29%. The source was peripheral blood, collected 28 days after the second dose of the MenACWY control vaccine. This TCR derives from an adult who received the MenACWY meningococcal vaccine as a control. The chain is built from TRBV10-3 and TRBJ2-1, with 7 bases fitting TRBD2. The CDR3 DNA is TGTGCCATCAGTGAGCCGAAGCAGGGCGGGAGCTACAATGAGCAGTTCTTC. Its translation: CAISEPKQGGSYNEQFF.